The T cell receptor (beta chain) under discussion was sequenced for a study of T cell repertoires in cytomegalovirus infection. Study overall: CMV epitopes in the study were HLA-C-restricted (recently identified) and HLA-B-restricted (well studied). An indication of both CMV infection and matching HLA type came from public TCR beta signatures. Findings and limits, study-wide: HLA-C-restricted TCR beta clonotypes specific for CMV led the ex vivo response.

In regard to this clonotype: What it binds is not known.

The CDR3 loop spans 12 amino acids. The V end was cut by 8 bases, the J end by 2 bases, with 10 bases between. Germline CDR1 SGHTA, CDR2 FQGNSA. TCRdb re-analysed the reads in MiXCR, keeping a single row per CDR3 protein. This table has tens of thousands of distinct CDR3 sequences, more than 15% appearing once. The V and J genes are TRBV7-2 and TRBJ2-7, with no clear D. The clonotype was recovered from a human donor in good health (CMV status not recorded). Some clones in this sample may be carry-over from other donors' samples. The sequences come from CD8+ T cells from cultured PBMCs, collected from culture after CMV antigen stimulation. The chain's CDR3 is CASAAVTYEQYF. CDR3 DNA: TGTGCCAGCGCCGCAGTAACCTACGAGCAGTACTTC.